The clone carrying this T cell receptor (beta chain) was seen ten or more times. Its target is unknown. TCRbeta library preparation incorporated unique molecular identifiers. TCRdb re-analysed the PCR reads in MiXCR, keeping a single row per CDR3 protein. The sample has about 600,000 distinct CDR3 sequences, more than 20% seen once. The data belong to a study of T-cell reconstitution after alpha-beta-depleted transplantation in children. General study points: Certain patients had high TCRbeta diversity at day 60, and it came from recipient T cells and thymic progenitors that survived. The origin of alpha-beta T cells about two months after transplant was reportedly several hundred expanded graft clones.

CDR3 length equals 15 residues. Germline V gene data show CDR1 as MNHEY and CDR2 as SMNVEV (reference sequence). V lost 4 bases and J lost 3, with 12 bases in between. Here the sequenced sample was PBMCs, mostly from graft donor cells, taken 360 days after TCRalphabeta/CD19-depleted stem cell transplant. This clonotype was sampled from a boy under three years old who had a stem cell transplant for acute myeloid leukemia, so the T cells may come from the graft donor. The V call is TRBV27, the J call TRBJ2-2, with TRBD1 as a possible D gene (5 bases). This chain's CDR3 is CASSYIKGYTGELFF. Written as DNA, the CDR3 is TGTGCCAGCAGTTACATCAAGGGGTACACCGGGGAGCTGTTTTTT.